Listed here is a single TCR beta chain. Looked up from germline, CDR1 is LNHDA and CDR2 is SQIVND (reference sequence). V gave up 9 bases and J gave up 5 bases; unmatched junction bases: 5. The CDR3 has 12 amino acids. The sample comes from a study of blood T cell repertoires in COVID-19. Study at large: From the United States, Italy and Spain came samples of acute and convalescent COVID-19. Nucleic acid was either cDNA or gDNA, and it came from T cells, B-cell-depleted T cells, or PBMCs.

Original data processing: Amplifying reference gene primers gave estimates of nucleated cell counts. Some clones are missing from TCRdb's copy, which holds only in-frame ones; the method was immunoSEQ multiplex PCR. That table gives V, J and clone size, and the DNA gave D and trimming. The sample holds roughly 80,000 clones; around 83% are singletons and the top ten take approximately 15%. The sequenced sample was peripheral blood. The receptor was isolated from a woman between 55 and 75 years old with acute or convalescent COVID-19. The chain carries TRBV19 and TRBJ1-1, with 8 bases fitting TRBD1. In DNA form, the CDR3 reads TGTGCCAGCCAGGGGGCTGGAACTGAAGCTTTCTTT. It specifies CASQGAGTEAFF.